The clone carrying this TCR beta chain was observed at least ten times. Its matching antigen is unknown. MiXCR, run by TCRdb on the 5' RACE reads, gives a single entry per CDR3 protein. The sample yields 100,000 to 110,000 distinct CDR3 sequences, nearly 4.5% seen once. Per germline, CDR1 KGHDR and CDR2 SFDVKD. The CDR3 totals 16 residues. V gave up 10 bases and J gave up 7 bases, with 25 bases separating them. The data were obtained in a study of spatial heterogeneity in lung cancer. Study information: Alpha-chain sequences were detected in numbers that were consistently lower than beta-chain sequences.

Time point given: sample taken at primary tumor resection. Study conclusions and caveats: Tracking of tumor mutation counts was seen in expanded intratumoral alpha and beta TCR counts.

This TCR was recovered from a male donor with early-stage non-small cell lung cancer. The V and J genes are TRBV24-1 and TRBJ2-1; D gene ambiguous. The sequencing used lung tumor tissue, collected at surgery. The CDR3 is CATSSTEHPKGNEQFF. For the CDR3, the DNA is TGTGCCACGTCATCTACGGAGCACCCGAAAGGGAATGAGCAGTTCTTC.